The clone carrying this T cell receptor beta chain was observed many times. Beta-chain TCR CDR3 regions were amplified from RNA transcripts. HTBI primers primed a first-round RT-PCR, and a second-round multiplex PCR followed. MiXCR, applied by TCRdb to the multiplex PCR reads, yields one record per CDR3 protein. The sample lists 350,000 to 450,000 distinct CDR3 sequences, 20% to 25% seen once, with 2.5% to 3.5% in the top ten. The sample originates from a study of Graves' ophthalmopathy and Graves' hyperthyroidism. Germline V gene lookup returns CDR1 KGHDR and CDR2 SFDVKD. With 9 bases removed from V and 7 bases from J, the gap between germline ends came to 15 bases. This CDR3 region has 13 residues.

The source of this sequence is a woman between 18 and 29 years old with stable Graves' hyperthyroidism. V gene TRBV24-1 combines with J gene TRBJ1-5; D uncertain. Input material: peripheral blood. Written as DNA, the CDR3 is TGTGCCACCCGGGCCGGCACCGGGCAGCCCCAGCATTTT. Its translation is CATRAGTGQPQHF.